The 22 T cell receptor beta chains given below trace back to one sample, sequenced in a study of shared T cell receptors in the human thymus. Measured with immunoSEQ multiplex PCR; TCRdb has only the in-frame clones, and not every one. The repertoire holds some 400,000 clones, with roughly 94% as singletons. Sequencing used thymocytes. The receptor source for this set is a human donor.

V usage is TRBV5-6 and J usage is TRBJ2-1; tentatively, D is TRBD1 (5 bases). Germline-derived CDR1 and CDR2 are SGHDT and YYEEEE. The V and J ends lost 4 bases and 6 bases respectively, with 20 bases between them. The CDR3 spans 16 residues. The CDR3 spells CASSACSGLPFNEQFF. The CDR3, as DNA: TGTGCCAGCAGCGCTTGCTCAGGGCTCCCTTTCAATGAGCAGTTCTTC.

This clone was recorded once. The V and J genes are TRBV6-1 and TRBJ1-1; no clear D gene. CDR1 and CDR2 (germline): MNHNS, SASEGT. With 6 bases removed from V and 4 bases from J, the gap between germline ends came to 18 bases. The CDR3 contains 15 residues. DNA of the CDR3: TGTGCCAGCAGCGGTTATACAGCCGACTCCACTGAAGCTTTCTTT. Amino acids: CASSGYTADSTEAFF.

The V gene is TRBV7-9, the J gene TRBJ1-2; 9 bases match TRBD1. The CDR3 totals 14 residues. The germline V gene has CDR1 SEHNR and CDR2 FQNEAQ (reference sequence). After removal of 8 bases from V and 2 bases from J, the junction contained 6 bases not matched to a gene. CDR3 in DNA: TGTGCCAGCTCCCGGGGACAGGGAAACTATGGCTACACCTTC. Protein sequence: CASSRGQGNYGYTF.

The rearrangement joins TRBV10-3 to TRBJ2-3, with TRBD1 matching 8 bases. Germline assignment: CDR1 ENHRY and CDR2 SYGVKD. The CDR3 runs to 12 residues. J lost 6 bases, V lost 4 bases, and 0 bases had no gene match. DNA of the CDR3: TGTGCCATCAGTGGACAGGGGGATACGCAGTATTTT. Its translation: CAISGQGDTQYF.

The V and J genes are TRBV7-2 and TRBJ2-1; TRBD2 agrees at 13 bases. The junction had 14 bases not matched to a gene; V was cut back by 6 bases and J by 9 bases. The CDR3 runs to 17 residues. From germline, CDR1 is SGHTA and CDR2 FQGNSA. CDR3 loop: CASRPHSGTSGNSEQFF. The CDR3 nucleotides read TGTGCCAGCAGACCACACTCCGGGACTAGCGGGAACAGTGAGCAGTTCTTC.

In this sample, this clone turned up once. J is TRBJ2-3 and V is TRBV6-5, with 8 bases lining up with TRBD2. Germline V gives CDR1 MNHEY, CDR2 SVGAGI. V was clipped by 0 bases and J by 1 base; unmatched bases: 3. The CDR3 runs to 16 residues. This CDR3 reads CASSYSPAGGTDTQYF. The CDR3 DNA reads TGTGCCAGCAGTTACTCCCCAGCGGGAGGCACAGATACGCAGTATTTT.

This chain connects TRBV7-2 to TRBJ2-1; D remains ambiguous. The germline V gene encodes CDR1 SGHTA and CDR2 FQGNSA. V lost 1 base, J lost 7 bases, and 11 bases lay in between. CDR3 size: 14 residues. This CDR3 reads CASSLDRLGNEQFF. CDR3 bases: TGTGCCAGCAGCTTAGATCGTCTGGGGAATGAGCAGTTCTTC.

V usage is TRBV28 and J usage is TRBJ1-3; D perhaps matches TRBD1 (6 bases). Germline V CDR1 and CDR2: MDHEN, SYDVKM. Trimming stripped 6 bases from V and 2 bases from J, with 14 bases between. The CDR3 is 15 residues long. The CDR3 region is CASSQGFGTGNTIYF. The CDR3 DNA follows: TGTGCCAGCAGCCAGGGGTTTGGGACTGGAAACACCATATATTTT.

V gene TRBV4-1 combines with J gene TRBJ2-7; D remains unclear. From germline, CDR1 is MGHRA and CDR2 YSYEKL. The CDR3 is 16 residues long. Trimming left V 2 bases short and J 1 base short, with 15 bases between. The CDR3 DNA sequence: TGCGCCAGCAGCCAACTCCCGGGTAGCTGGTCCTACGAGCAGTACTTC. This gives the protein CASSQLPGSWSYEQYF.

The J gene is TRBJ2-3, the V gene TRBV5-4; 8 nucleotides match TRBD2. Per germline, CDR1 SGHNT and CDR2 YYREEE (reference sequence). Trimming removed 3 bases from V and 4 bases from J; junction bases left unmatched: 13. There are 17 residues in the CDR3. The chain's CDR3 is CASSWEYPGGPPDTQYF. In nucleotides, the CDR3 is TGTGCCAGCAGCTGGGAATACCCGGGAGGGCCGCCAGATACGCAGTATTTT.

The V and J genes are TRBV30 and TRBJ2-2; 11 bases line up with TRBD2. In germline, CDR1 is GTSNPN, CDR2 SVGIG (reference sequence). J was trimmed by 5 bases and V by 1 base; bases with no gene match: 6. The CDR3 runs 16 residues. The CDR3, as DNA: TGTGCCTGGAGTGGGACTAGCGGGCTGAGGACCGGGGAGCTGTTTTTT. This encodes CAWSGTSGLRTGELFF. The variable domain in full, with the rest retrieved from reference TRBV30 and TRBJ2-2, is SQTIHQWPATLVQPVGSPLSLECTVEGTSNPNLYWYRQAAGRGLQLLFYSVGIGQISSEVPQNLSASRPQDRQFILSSKKLLLSDSGFYLCAWSGTSGLRTGELFFGEGSRLTVL.

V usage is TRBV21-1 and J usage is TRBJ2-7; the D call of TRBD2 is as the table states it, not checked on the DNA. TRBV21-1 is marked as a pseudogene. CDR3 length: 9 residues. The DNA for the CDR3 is TGTGCCAGCAGGACCCCAGGGACTTTC. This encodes CASRTPGTF.

The CDR3 sequence is CASRVTGELFF. In DNA, the CDR3 is TGTGCCAGCAGGGTTACCGGGGAGCTGTTTTTT. The chain carries TRBV28 and TRBJ2-2, with D unresolved. Germline V gives CDR1 MDHEN, CDR2 SYDVKM. The CDR3 totals 11 residues. V lost 6 bases, J lost 5 bases, and 4 bases lay in between.

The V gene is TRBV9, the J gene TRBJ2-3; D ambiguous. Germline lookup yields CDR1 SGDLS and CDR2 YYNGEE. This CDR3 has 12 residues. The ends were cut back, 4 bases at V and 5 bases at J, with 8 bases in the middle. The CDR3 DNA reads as TGTGCCAGCAGCCTCCCGGGAGATACGCAGTATTTT. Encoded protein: CASSLPGDTQYF.

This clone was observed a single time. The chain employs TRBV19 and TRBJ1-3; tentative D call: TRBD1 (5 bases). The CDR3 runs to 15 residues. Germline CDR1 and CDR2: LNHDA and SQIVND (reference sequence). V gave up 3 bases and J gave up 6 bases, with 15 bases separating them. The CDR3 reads CASSMPQGTQNTIYF. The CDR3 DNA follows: TGTGCCAGTAGTATGCCCCAAGGGACGCAAAACACCATATATTTT.

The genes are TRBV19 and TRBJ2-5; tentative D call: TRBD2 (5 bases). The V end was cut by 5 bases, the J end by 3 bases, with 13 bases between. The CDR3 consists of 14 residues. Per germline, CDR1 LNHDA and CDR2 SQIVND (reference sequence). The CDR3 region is CASSFSRTEETQYF. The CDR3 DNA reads TGTGCCAGTAGTTTCTCCCGGACTGAAGAGACCCAGTACTTC. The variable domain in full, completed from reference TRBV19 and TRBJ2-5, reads DGGITQSPKYLFRKEGQNVTLSCEQNLNHDAMYWYRQDPGQGLRLIYYSQIVNDFQKGDIAEGYSVSREKKESFPLTVTSAQKNPTAFYLCASSFSRTEETQYFGPGTRLLVL.

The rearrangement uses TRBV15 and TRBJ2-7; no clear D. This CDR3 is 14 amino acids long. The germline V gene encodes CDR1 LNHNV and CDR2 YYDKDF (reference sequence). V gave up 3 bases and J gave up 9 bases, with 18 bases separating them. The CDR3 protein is CATSSPPISYGQYF. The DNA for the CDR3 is TGTGCCACCAGCAGTCCTCCTATAAGTTATGGGCAGTACTTC.

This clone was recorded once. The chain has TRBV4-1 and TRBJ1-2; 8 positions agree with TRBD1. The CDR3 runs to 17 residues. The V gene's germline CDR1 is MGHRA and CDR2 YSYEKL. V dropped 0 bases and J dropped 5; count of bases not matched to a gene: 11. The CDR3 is CASSQDGIGRGLYGYTF. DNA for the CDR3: TGCGCCAGCAGCCAAGACGGGATAGGCAGGGGGCTTTATGGCTACACCTTC.

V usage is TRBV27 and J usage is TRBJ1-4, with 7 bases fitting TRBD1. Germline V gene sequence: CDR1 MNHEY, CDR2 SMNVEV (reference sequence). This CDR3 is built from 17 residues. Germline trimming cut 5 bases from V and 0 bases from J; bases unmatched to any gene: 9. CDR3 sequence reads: CASSPTGQTSTNEKLFF. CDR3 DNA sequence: TGTGCCAGCAGTCCAACGGGACAGACTTCAACTAATGAAAAACTGTTTTTT.

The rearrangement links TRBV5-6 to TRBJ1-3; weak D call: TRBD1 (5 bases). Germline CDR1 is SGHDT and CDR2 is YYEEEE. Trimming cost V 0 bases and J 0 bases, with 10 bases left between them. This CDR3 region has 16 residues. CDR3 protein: CASSLESRDSGNTIYF. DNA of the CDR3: TGTGCCAGCAGCTTGGAAAGCAGGGACTCTGGAAACACCATATATTTT.

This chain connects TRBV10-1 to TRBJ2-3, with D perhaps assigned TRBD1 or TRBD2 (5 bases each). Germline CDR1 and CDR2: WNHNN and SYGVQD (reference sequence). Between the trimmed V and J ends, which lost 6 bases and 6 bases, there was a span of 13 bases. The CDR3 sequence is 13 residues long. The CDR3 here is CASSQEGEDTQYF. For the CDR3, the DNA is TGCGCCAGCAGCCAAGAAGGGGAGGATACGCAGTATTTT.

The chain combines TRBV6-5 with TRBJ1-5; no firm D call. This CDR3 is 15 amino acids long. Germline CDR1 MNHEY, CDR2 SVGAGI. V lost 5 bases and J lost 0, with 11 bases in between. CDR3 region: CASSLDPYSNQPQHF. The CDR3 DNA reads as TGTGCCAGCAGTCTGGACCCGTATAGCAATCAGCCCCAGCATTTT.